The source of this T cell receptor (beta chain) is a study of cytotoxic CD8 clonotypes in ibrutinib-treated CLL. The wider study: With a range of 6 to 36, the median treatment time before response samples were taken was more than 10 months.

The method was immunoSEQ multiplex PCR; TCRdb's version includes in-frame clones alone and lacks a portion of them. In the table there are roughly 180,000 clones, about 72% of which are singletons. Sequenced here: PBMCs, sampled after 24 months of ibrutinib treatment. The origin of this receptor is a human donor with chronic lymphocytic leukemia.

The DNA for the CDR3 is TGTGCCAGCTCACCCCGGGACAGGAAAGAGACCCAGTACTTC. It encodes CASSPRDRKETQYF. This chain links TRBV18 with TRBJ2-5; the match to TRBD1 covers 8 bases. The V gene's germline CDR1 is KGHSH and CDR2 LQKENI. The V and J ends lost 3 bases and 3 bases, in that order; junction bases with no gene match: 3. The CDR3 contains 14 residues.